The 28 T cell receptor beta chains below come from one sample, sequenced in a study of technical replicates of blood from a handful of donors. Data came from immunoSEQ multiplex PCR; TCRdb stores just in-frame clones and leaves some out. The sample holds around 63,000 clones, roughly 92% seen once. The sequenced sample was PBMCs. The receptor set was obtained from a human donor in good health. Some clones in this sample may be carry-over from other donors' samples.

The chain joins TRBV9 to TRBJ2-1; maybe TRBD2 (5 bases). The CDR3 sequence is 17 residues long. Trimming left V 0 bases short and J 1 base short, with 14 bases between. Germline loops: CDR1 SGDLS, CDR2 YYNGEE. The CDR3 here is CASSVDIRGSSYNEQFF. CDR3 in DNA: TGTGCCAGCAGCGTAGATATTCGGGGATCATCCTACAATGAGCAGTTCTTC.

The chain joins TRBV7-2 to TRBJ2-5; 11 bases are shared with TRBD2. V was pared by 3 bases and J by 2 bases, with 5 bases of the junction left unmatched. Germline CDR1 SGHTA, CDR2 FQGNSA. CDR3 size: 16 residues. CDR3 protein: CASSFELAGVQETQYF. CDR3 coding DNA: TGTGCCAGCAGCTTTGAACTAGCGGGAGTACAAGAGACCCAGTACTTC.

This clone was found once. DNA for the CDR3: TGCGCCAGCAGCCAAGATGGACTTGAATACAATGAGCAGTTCTTC. Protein product: CASSQDGLEYNEQFF. This sequence joins TRBV4-3 and TRBJ2-1; D perhaps matches TRBD2 (5 bases). With 0 bases removed from V and 4 bases from J, the gap between germline ends came to 10 bases. The CDR3 is made up of 15 amino acids. The germline V gene encodes CDR1 LGHNA and CDR2 YSLEER.

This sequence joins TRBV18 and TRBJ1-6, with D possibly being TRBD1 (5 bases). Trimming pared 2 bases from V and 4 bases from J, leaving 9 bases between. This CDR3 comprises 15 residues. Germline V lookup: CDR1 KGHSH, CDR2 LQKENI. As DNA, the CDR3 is TGTGCCAGCTCACCAGGCCAGGGTTATAATTCACCCCTCCACTTT. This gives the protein CASSPGQGYNSPLHF. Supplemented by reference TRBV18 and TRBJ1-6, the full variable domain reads NAGVMQNPRHLVRRRGQEARLRCSPMKGHSHVYWYRQLPEEGLKFMVYLQKENIIDESGMPKERFSAEFPKEGPSILRIQQVVRGDSAAYFCASSPGQGYNSPLHFGNGTRLTVT.

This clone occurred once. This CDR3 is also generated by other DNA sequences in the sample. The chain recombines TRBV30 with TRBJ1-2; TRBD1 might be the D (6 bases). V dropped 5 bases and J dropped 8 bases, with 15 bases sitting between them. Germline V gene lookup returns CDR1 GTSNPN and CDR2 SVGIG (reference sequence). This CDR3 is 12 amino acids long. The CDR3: CAWDRSMVGYTF. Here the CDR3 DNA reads TGTGCCTGGGACAGGTCGATGGTCGGCTACACCTTC.

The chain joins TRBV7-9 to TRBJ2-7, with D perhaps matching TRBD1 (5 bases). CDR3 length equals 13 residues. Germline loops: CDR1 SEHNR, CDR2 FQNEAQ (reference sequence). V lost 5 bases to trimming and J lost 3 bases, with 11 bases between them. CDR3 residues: CASSQSTGYEQYF. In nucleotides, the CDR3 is TGTGCCAGCAGCCAGAGCACAGGCTACGAGCAGTACTTC.

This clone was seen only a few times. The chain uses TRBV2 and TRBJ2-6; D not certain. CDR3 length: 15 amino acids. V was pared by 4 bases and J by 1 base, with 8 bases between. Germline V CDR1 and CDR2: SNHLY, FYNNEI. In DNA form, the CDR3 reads TGTGCCAGCAGTGCTACCATTTCTGGGGCCAACGTCCTGACTTTC. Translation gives CASSATISGANVLTF. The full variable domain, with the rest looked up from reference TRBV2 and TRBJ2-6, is EPEVTQTPSHQVTQMGQEVILRCVPISNHLYFYWYRQILGQKVEFLVSFYNNEISEKSEIFDDQFSVERPDGSNFTLKIRSTKLEDSAMYFCASSATISGANVLTFGAGSRLTVL.

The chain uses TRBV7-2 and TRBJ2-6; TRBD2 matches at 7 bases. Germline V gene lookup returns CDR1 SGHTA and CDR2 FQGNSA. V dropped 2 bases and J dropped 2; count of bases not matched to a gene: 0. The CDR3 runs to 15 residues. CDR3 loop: CASSLSGAGANVLTF. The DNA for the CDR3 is TGTGCCAGCAGCTTAAGCGGGGCTGGGGCCAACGTCCTGACTTTC.

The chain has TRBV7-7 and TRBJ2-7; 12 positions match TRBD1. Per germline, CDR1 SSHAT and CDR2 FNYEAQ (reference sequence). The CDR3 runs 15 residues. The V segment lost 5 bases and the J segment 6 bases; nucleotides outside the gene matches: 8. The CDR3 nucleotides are TGTGCCAGCAGCCCGGGACCGGGACAGGGGGCCGAGCAGTACTTC. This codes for CASSPGPGQGAEQYF.

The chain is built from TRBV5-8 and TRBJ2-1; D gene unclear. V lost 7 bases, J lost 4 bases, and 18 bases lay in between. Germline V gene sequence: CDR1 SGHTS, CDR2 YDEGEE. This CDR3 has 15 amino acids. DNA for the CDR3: TGTGCCAGCGGGTCCGGGTTTCTCCTATACAATGAGCAGTTCTTC. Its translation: CASGSGFLLYNEQFF. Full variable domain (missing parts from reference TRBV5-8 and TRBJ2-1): EAGVTQSPTHLIKTRGQQATLRCSPISGHTSVYWYQQALGLGLQFLLWYDEGEERNRGNFPPRFSGRQFPNYSSELNVNALELEDSALYLCASGSGFLLYNEQFFGPGTRLTVL.

The CDR3 loop is CASSSMGRVPTNEKLFF. The DNA for the CDR3 is TGTGCCAGCAGCTCAATGGGGAGGGTGCCAACTAATGAAAAACTGTTTTTT. The chain uses TRBV28 and TRBJ1-4; D remains ambiguous. This CDR3 spans 17 amino acids. Germline values: CDR1 MDHEN, CDR2 SYDVKM. Trimming shortened V by 6 bases and J by 0 bases, and 17 bases separated the two germline ends.

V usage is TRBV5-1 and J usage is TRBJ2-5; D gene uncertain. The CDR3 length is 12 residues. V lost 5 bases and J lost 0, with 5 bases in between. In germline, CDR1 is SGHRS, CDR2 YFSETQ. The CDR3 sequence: CASRADQETQYF. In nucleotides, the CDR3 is TGCGCCAGCAGGGCCGACCAAGAGACCCAGTACTTC.

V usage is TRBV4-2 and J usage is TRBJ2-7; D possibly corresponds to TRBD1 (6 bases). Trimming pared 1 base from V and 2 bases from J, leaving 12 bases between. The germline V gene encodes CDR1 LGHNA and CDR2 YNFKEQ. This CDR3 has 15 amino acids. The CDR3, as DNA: TGTGCCAGCAGCCAAGCGGGACAAGATACCTACGAGCAGTACTTC. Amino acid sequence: CASSQAGQDTYEQYF.

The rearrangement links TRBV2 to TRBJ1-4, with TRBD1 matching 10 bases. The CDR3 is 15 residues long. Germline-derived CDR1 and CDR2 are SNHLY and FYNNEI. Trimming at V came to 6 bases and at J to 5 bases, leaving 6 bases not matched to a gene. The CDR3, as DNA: TGTGCCAGCAGGCCCGGGGACAGGGGAAATGAAAAACTGTTTTTT. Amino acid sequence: CASRPGDRGNEKLFF.

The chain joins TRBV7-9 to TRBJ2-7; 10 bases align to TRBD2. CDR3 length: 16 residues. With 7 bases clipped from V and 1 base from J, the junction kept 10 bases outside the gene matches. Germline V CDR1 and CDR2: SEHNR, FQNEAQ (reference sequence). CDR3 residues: CASNLWTSGHSYEQYF. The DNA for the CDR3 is TGTGCCAGCAACCTTTGGACTAGCGGACATTCCTACGAGCAGTACTTC.

CDR3 sequence: CASSLIGTSGEQYF. CDR3 sequence (DNA): TGTGCCAGCAGCTTAATTGGGACTTCAGGGGAGCAGTACTTC. The chain joins TRBV7-2 to TRBJ2-7; D possibly corresponds to TRBD2 (6 bases). The CDR3 loop spans 14 amino acids. V lost 2 bases and J lost 7, with 15 bases in between. Germline V gives CDR1 SGHTA, CDR2 FQGNSA.

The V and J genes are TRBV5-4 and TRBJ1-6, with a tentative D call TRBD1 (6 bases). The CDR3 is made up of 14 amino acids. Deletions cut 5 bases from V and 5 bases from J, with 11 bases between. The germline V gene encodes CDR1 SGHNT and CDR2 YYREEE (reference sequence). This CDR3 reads CASSIQGNNSPLHF. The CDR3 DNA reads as TGTGCCAGCAGTATACAGGGTAATAATTCACCCCTCCACTTT.

For the CDR3, the DNA is TGTGCCAGCAGCGTACGAGAGGAGCAGTTCTTC. As protein: CASSVREEQFF. The chain uses TRBV9 and TRBJ2-1; no reliable D call. The CDR3 extends over 11 amino acids. Trimming removed 1 base from V and 10 bases from J, with 6 bases in between. CDR1 is SGDLS, CDR2 YYNGEE, per germline.

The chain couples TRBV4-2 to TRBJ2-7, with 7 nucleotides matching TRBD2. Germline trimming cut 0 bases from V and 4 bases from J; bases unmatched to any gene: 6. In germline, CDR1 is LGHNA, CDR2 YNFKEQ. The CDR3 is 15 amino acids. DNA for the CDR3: TGTGCCAGCAGCCAAGAACAGCGGGACGGATACGAGCAGTACTTC. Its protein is CASSQEQRDGYEQYF.

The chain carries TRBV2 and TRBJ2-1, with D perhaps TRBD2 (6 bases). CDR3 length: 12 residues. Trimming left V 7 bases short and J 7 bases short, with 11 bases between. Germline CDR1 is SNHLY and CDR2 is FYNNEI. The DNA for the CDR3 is TGTGCCAGCAAACCGGGGGAGAATGAGCAGTTCTTC. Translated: CASKPGENEQFF.

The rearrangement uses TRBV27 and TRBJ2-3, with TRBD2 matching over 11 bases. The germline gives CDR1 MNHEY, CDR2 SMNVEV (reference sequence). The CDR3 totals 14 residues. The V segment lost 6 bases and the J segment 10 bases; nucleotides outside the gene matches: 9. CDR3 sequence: CASRQGTSGSAQYF. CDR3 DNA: TGTGCCAGCAGGCAGGGAACTAGCGGGAGTGCGCAGTATTTT.

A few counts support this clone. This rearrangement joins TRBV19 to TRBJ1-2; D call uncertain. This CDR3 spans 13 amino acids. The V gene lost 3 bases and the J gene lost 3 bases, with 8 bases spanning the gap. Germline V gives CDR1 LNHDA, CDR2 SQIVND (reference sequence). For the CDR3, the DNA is TGTGCCAGTAGTATCCTACAGCACTATGGCTACACCTTC. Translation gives CASSILQHYGYTF.

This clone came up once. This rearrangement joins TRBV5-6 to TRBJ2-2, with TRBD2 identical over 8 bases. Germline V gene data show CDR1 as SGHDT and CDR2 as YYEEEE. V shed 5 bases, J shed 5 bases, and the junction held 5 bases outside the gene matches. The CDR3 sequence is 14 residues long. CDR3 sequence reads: CASRTGLATGELFF. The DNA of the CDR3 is TGTGCCAGCAGGACAGGACTAGCAACCGGGGAGCTGTTTTTT.

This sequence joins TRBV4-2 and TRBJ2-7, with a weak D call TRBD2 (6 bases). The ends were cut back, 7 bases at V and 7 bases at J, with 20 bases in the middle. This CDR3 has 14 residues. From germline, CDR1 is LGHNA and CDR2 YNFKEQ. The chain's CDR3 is CASTLGGPKGEQYF. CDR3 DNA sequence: TGTGCCAGCACCCTCGGGGGTCCAAAGGGAGAGCAGTACTTC.

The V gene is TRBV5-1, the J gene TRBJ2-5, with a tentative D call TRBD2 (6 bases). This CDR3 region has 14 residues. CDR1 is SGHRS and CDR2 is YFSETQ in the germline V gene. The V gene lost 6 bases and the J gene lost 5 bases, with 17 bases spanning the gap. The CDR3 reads CASTRGNEGETQYF. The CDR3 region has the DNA TGCGCCAGCACCCGGGGGAACGAGGGGGAGACCCAGTACTTC.

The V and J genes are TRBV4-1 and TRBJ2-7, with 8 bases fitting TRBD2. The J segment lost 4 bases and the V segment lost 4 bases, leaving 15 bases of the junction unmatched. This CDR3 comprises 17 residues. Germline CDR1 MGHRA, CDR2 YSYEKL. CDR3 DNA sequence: TGCGCCAGCAGCCTCACACCGGGACTAGAGATCTCGTACGAGCAGTACTTC. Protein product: CASSLTPGLEISYEQYF.

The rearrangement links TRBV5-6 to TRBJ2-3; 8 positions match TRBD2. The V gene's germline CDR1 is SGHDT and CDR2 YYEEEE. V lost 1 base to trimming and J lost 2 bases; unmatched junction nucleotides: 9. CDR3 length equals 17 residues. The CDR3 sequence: CASSLPQTGGTTDTQYF. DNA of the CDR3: TGTGCCAGCAGCTTGCCCCAGACGGGGGGGACCACAGATACGCAGTATTTT.

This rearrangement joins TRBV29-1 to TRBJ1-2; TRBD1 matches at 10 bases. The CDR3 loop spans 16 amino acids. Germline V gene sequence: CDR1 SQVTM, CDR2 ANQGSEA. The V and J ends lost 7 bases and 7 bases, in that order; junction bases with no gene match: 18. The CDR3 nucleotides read TGCAGCGCCGCCCCGGGACAGGGGTTCCATCAAGGTGGCTACACCTTC. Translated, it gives CSAAPGQGFHQGGYTF.